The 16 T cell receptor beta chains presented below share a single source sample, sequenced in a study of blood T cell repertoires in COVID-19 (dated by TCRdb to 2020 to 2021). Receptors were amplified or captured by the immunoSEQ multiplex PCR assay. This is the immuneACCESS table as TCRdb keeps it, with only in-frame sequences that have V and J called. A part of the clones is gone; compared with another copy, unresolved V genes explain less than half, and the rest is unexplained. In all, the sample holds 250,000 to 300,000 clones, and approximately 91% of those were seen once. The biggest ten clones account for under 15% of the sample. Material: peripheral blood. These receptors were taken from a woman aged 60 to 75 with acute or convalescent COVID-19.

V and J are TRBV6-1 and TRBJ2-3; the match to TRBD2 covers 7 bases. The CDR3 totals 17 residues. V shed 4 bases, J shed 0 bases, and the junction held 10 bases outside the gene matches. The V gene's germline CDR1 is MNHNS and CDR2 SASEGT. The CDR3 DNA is TGTGCCAGCAGTGCCGGGACGGCCGGGGGGAGCACAGATACGCAGTATTTT. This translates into CASSAGTAGGSTDTQYF.

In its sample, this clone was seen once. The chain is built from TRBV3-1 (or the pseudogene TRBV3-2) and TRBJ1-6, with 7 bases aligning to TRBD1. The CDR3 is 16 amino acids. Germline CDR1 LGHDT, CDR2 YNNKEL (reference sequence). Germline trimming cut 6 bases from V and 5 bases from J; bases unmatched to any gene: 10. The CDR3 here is CASRSGGRPHNSPLHF. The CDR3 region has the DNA TGTGCCAGCAGGTCAGGGGGACGGCCTCATAATTCACCCCTCCACTTT.

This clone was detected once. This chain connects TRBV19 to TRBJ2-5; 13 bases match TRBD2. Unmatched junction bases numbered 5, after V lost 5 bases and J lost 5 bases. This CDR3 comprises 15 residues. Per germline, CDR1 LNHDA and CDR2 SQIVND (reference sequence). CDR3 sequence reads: CASSLLAGGPETQYF. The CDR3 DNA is TGTGCCAGTAGTCTACTAGCGGGGGGGCCGGAGACCCAGTACTTC.

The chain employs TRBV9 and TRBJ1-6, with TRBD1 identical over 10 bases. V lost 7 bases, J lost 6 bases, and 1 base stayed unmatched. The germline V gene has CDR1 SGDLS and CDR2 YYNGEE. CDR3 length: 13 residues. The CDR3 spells CASGQGGNSPLHF. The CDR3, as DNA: TGTGCCAGCGGACAGGGGGGTAATTCACCCCTCCACTTT.

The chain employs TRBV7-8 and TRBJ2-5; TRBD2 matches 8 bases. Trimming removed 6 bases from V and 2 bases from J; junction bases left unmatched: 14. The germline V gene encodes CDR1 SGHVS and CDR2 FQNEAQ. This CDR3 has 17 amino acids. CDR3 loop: CASSSPWGAGGQETQYF. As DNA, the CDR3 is TGTGCCAGCAGTTCCCCTTGGGGGGCGGGGGGACAAGAGACCCAGTACTTC.

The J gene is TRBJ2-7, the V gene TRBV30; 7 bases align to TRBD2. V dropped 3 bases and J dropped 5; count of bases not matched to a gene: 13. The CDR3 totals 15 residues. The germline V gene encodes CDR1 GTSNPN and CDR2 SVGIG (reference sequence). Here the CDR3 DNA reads TGTGCCTGGAGCAGCGGGAAAAAGACCACCCACGAGCAGTACTTC. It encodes CAWSSGKKTTHEQYF.

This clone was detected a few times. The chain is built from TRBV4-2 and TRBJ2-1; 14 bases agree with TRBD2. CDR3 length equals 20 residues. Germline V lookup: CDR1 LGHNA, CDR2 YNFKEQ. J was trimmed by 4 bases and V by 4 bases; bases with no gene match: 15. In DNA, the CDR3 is TGTGCCAGCAGCCTCAAACCGGGACTAGCGGGAGAGAGTACTTACAATGAGCAGTTCTTC. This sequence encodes CASSLKPGLAGESTYNEQFF.

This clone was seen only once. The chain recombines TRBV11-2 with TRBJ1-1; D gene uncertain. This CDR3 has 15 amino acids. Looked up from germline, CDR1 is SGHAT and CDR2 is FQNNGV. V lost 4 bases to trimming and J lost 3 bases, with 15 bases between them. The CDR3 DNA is TGTGCCAGCAGCTCGGGGAGGAGTGGTCACACTGAAGCTTTCTTT. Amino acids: CASSSGRSGHTEAFF.

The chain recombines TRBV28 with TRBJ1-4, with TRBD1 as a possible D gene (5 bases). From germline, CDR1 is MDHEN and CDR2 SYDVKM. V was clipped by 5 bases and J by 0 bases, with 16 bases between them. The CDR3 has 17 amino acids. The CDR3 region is CASSIGGARATNEKLFF. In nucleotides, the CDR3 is TGTGCCAGCAGTATCGGTGGGGCCCGTGCAACTAATGAAAAACTGTTTTTT.

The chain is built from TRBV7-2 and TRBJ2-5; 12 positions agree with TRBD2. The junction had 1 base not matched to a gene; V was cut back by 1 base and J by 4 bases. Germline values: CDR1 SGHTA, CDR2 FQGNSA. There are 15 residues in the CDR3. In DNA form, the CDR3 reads TGTGCCAGCAGCTTAGTACTAGCGGGGGGAGAGACCCAGTACTTC. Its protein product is CASSLVLAGGETQYF.

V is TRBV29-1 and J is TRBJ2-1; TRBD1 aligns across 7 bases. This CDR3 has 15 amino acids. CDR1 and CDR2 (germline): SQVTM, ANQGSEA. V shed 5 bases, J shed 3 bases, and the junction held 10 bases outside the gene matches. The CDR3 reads CSVPRPGQLYNEQFF. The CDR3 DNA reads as TGCAGCGTTCCTCGGCCGGGACAGCTCTACAATGAGCAGTTCTTC.

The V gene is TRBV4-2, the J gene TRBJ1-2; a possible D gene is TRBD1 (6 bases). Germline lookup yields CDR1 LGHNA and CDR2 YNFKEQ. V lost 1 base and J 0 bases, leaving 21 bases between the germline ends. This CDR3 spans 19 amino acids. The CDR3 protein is CASSQVLGRGTFSNYGYTF. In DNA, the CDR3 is TGTGCCAGCAGCCAAGTTCTCGGAAGGGGGACGTTTTCTAACTATGGCTACACCTTC.

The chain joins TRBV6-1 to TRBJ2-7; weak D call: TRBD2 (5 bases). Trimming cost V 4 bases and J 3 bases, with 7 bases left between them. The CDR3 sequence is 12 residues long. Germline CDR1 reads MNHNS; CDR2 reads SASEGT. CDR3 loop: CASSGEFYEQYF. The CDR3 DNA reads TGTGCCAGCAGTGGGGAGTTCTACGAGCAGTACTTC.

The CDR3 is CASSQTGEKLFF. The CDR3 DNA follows: TGCGCCAGCAGCCAGACGGGGGAAAAACTGTTTTTT. The chain recombines TRBV4-3 with TRBJ1-4; no firm D call. The V gene's germline CDR1 is LGHNA and CDR2 YSLEER. The V gene lost 3 bases and the J gene lost 8 bases, with 7 bases spanning the gap. This CDR3 contains 12 residues.

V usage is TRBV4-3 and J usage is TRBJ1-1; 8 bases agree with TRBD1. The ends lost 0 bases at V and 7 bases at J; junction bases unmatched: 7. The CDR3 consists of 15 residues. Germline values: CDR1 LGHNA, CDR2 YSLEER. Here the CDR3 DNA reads TGCGCCAGCAGCCAAGACTCGTCAGGGGGCTTTGAAGCTTTCTTT. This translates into CASSQDSSGGFEAFF.

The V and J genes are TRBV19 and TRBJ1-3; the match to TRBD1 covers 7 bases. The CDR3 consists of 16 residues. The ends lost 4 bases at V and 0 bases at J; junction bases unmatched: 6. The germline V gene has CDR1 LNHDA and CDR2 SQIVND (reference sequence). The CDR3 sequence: CASSTTGTDSGNTIYF. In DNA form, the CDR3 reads TGTGCCAGTAGTACCACCGGGACAGACTCTGGAAACACCATATATTTT.